This record covers a single T cell receptor beta chain. With random hexamers, roughly 0.45 to 1 ug RNA was reverse transcribed. The authors amplified TCR beta CDR3 across 54 Vbeta and 13 Jbeta using immunoSEQ multiplex PCR. TCRdb ran MiXCR on the immunoSEQ multiplex PCR reads and lists one entry per CDR3 protein. The sample shows some 170,000 distinct CDR3 sequences, approximately 94% of them seen only once. The record originates from a study of CD8 T cells in Susac syndrome. Germline V gives CDR1 LNHNV, CDR2 YYDKDF (reference sequence). V was cut by 9 bases and J by 5 bases, with 9 bases left in between. The CDR3 consists of 11 residues. TEMRA cells were FACS-enriched, and CD8+ and CD4+ T cells were isolated negatively.

V gene TRBV15 combines with J gene TRBJ2-3; D remains unclear. The TCR was taken from a human donor with multiple sclerosis. The sequencing sample was made of CD4+ T cells from PBMCs. CDR3 in amino acids: CATAVKDTQYF. The CDR3 region has the DNA TGTGCCACTGCAGTGAAAGATACGCAGTATTTT. Using reference TRBV15 and TRBJ2-3 for the parts outside the CDR3, the full variable domain is DAMVIQNPRYQVTQFGKPVTLSCSQTLNHNVMYWYQQKSSQAPKLLFHYYDKDFNNEADTPDNFQSRRPNTSFCFLDIRSPGLGDTAMYLCATAVKDTQYFGPGTRLTVL.